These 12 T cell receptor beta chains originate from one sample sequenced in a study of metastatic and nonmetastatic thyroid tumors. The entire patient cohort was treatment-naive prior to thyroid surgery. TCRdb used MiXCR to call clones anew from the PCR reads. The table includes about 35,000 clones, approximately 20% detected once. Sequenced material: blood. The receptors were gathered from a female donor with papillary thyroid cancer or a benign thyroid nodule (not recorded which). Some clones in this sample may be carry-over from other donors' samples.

CDR3 nucleotides: TGTGCCAGCTCACCGGGACCTTCCTACGAGCAGTACTTC. Translation: CASSPGPSYEQYF. This chain connects TRBV18 to TRBJ2-7; the D call may be TRBD1 or TRBD2 (5 bases each). Germline loops: CDR1 KGHSH, CDR2 LQKENI. Trimming took off 3 bases at V and 1 base at J, with 7 bases between the two ends. The length of the CDR3 is 13 residues.

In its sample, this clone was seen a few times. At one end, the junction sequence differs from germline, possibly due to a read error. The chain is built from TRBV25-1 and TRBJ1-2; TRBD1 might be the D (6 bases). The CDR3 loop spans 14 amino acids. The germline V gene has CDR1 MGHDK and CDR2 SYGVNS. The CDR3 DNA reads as TGTGCCAGCAGTGACCGGCACAGGGCCTATGGCTACGCCTTC. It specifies CASSDRHRAYGYAF.

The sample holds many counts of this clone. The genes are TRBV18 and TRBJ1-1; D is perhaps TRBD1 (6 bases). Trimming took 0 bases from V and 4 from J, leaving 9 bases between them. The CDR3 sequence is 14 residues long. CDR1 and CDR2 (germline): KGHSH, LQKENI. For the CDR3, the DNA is TGTGCCAGCTCACCACCGGGCAGGGGCACTGAAGCTTTCTTT. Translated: CASSPPGRGTEAFF. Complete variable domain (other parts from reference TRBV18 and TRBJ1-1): NAGVMQNPRHLVRRRGQEARLRCSPMKGHSHVYWYRQLPEEGLKFMVYLQKENIIDESGMPKERFSAEFPKEGPSILRIQQVVRGDSAAYFCASSPPGRGTEAFFGQGTRLTVV.

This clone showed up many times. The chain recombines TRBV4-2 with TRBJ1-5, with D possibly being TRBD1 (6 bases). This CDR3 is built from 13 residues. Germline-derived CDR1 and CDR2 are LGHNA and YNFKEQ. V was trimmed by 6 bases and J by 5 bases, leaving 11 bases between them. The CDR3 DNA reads TGTGCCAGCAGTCGGGACACCTATCAGCCCCAGCATTTT. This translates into CASSRDTYQPQHF.

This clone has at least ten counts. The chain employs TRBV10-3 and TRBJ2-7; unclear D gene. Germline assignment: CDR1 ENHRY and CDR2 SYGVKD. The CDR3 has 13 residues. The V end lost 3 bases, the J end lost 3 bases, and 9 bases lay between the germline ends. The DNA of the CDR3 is TGTGCCATCAGTGATGGGGTTGACTACGAGCAGTACTTC. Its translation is CAISDGVDYEQYF.

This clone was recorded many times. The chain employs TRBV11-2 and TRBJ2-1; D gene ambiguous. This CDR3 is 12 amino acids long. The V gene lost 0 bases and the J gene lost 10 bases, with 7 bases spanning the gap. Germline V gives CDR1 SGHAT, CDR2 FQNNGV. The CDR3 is CASSLETWEQFF. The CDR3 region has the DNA TGTGCCAGCAGCTTAGAAACGTGGGAGCAGTTCTTC.

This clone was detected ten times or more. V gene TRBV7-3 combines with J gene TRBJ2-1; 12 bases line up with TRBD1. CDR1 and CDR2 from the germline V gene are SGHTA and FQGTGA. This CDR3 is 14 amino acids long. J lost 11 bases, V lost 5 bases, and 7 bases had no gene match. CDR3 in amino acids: CASSIGTGGGKQFF. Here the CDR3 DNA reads TGTGCCAGCAGCATCGGGACAGGGGGCGGAAAGCAGTTCTTC. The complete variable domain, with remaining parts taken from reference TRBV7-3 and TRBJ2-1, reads GAGVSQTPSNKVTEKGKYVELRCDPISGHTALYWYRQSLGQGPEFLIYFQGTGAADDSGLPNDRFFAVRPEGSVSTLKIQRTERGDSAVYLCASSIGTGGGKQFFGPGTRLTVL.

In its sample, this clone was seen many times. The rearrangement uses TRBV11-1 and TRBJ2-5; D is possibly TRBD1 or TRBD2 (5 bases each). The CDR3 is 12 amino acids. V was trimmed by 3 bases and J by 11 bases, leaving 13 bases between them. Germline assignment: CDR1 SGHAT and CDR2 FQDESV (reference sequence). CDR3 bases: TGTGCCAGCAGCTTTCCGGGACCCAAACAGTACTTC. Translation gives CASSFPGPKQYF.

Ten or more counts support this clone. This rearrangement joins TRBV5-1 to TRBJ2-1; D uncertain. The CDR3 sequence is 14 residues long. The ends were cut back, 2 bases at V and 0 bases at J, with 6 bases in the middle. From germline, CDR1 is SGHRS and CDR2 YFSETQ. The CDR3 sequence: CASSLRPSYNEQFF. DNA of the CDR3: TGCGCCAGCAGCTTAAGACCCTCCTACAATGAGCAGTTCTTC.

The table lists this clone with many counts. The DNA for the CDR3 is TGTGCCAGCACCTTCTCCGGGACAGACTCACCCCTCCACTTT. Amino acids: CASTFSGTDSPLHF. The rearrangement links TRBV12-3 or TRBV12-4 to TRBJ1-6, with 7 positions matching TRBD1. The CDR3 sequence is 14 residues long. The V gene end was trimmed by 7 bases and the J gene end by 10 bases; junction bases not matched to a gene: 10.

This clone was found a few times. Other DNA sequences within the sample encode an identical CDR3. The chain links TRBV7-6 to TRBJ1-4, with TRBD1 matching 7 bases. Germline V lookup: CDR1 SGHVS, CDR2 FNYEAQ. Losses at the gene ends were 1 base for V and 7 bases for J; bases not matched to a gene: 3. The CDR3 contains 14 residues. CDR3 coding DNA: TGTGCCAGCAGCTTAGGAGGGGGCAGTGAAAAACTGTTTTTT. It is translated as CASSLGGGSEKLFF.

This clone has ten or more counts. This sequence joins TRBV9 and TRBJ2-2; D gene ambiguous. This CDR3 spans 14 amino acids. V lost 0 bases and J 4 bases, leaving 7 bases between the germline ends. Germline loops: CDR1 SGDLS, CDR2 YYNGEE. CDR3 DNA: TGTGCCAGCAGCGTAGATTTTGCCACCGGGGAGCTGTTTTTT. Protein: CASSVDFATGELFF.